The 5 T cell receptor beta chains presented below share a single source sample, sequenced in a study of tissue T cells after allogeneic stem cell transplantation (dated by TCRdb to the early 2020s). Read against the paper, the sample's time point label means: mouse harvest day 7 after allogeneic transplant. Each mouse graft consisted of 10^7 T-cell-depleted bone marrow cells plus 10^6 splenic CD5+ T cells and was given by tail vein injection. Libraries were built with the immunoSEQ multiplex PCR assay. TCRdb provides this immuneACCESS table in a form limited to in-frame rearrangements. Some clones are lacking; in checked studies, under half of them reflect an unresolved V gene, and why the rest are absent is not known. The sample includes about 5,800 clones, with 46% observed a single time. The ten biggest clones cover approximately 3.2% of the sample. The sample was skin. Receptors were obtained from a female BALB/c mouse given C57BL/6 T cells with graft-versus-host disease after an allogeneic hematopoietic cell transplant.

As concerns this clone: Gene names and germline refer to mouse. The CDR3 extends 1 residue past the end of the read, so its final part is completed from the germline J gene. The chain has TRBV26 and TRBJ1-4; D possibly corresponds to TRBD1 (6 bases). Germline V lookup: CDR1 KGHPV, CDR2 FQNQEV (reference sequence). Trimming removed 2 bases at V and 6 bases at J, with 10 bases between. The CDR3 has 14 residues. The CDR3 reads CASSLTGRDERLFF. The covered CDR3 bases are TGTGCCAGCAGTCTGACAGGGAGAGACGAAAGATTATTT. The variable domain in full, completed from reference TRBV26 and TRBJ1-4, reads NSKVIQTPRYLVKGQGQKAKMRCIPEKGHPVVFWYQQNKNNEFKFLINFQNQEVLQQIDMTEKRFSAECPSNSPCSLEIQSSEAGDSALYLCASSLTGRDERLFFGHGTKLSVL.

This clone was seen a single time. Gene names follow the mouse nomenclature. The CDR3 extends 1 residue past the end of the read, so its final part is completed from the germline J gene. The genes are TRBV22 and TRBJ1-3; the table's D call, TRBD1, has no DNA check behind it. TRBV22 is termed a pseudogene. The CDR3 extends over 16 amino acids. CDR3 bases read: TGTGCCAGCAGTTGTGGGGCCAGGGGGCCTGGAAATACGCTCTAT. This gives the protein CASSCGARGPGNTLY. The full-length CDR3 reads as CASSCGARGPGNTLYF.

This clone was picked up a small number of times. Gene names are the mouse ones. The CDR3 loop is CASSKTGSNQDTQYF. The sequenced part of the CDR3 DNA is TGTGCCAGCAGTAAGACTGGGAGTAACCAAGACACCCAGTAC. The J gene is TRBJ2-5, the V gene TRBV26; 7 bases align to TRBD2. The read falls 1 residue short of the CDR3 end, and the missing part is taken from the germline J gene. J was trimmed by 0 bases and V by 5 bases; bases with no gene match: 5. Germline V CDR1 and CDR2: KGHPV, FQNQEV (reference sequence). There are 15 residues in the CDR3. The full variable domain, in which reference TRBV26 and TRBJ2-5 provide the parts outside the CDR3, is NSKVIQTPRYLVKGQGQKAKMRCIPEKGHPVVFWYQQNKNNEFKFLINFQNQEVLQQIDMTEKRFSAECPSNSPCSLEIQSSEAGDSALYLCASSKTGSNQDTQYFGPGTRLLVL.

Turning to this clone: Genes and germline come from the mouse. The sequenced fragment ends 1 residue before the CDR3 boundary, so the rest is inferred from the germline J gene. Other DNA variants within this sample encode the same CDR3. The V call is TRBV26, the J call TRBJ2-4; D is uncertain. The V end lost 0 bases, the J end lost 0 bases, and 1 base lay between the germline ends. The CDR3 runs to 13 residues. Germline assignment: CDR1 KGHPV and CDR2 FQNQEV (reference sequence). The CDR3 spells CASSLSSQNTLYF. CDR3 DNA, as far as it was read: TGTGCCAGCAGTCTGTCTAGTCAAAACACCTTGTAC.

Note on this clone: The listed genes are named as in mouse. Read sequence stops 1 residue before the CDR3 end, and the germline J gene provides the missing end. The V call is TRBV23, the J call TRBJ2-3; TRBD1, the table's D call, was not compared with the DNA. Germline CDR1 reads KGHTA; CDR2 reads FQNQQP. The CDR3 is made up of 15 amino acids. The sequenced part of the CDR3 DNA is TGCTCCAGCAGTCAATCGAAGCAGCATGCAGAAACGCTGTAT. Encoded protein: CSSSQSKQHAETLY. The CDR3 reads in full as CSSSQSKQHAETLYF.